Shown below are 23 T cell receptor beta chains from a single sample sequenced in a study of OX40 agonist ivuxolimab in advanced cancers. Repertoires were generated with immunoSEQ multiplex PCR, while TCRdb's copy carries only in-frame clones and drops some. The sample holds some 97,000 clones; 90% are singletons and the top ten take about 0.31%. The sequences come from CD4+ or CD8+ T cells sorted from blood, collected in a trial of the OX40 agonist ivuxolimab. The receptor set was obtained from an adult with an advanced solid tumor such as melanoma, head and neck, liver or kidney cancer.

The chain is built from TRBV4-2 and TRBJ2-1; 13 positions match TRBD2. CDR1 and CDR2 from the germline V gene are LGHNA and YNFKEQ. V was clipped by 3 bases and J by 6 bases; unmatched bases: 8. The CDR3 runs 17 residues. The CDR3 sequence is CASSQELGTSGVNEQFF. CDR3 bases: TGTGCCAGCAGCCAGGAGCTCGGGACTAGCGGGGTCAATGAGCAGTTCTTC.

This chain joins TRBV7-2 and TRBJ2-2; 9 nucleotides align to TRBD1. The CDR3 totals 16 residues. After removal of 3 bases from V and 6 bases from J, the junction contained 8 bases not matched to a gene. The germline gives CDR1 SGHTA, CDR2 FQGNSA. The CDR3 loop is CASSFSYRGQAGELFF. The CDR3 DNA sequence: TGTGCCAGCAGCTTCTCTTACAGGGGGCAGGCCGGGGAGCTGTTTTTT.

This clone was counted a single time. Written as DNA, the CDR3 is TGTGCCAGCAGCTTAAATTCAAGGGGGCTAAAAGAGACCCAGTACTTC. Translating gives CASSLNSRGLKETQYF. The chain couples TRBV11-2 to TRBJ2-5, with 7 bases that match TRBD1. The CDR3 consists of 16 residues. The V gene's germline CDR1 is SGHAT and CDR2 FQNNGV. The J segment lost 3 bases and the V segment lost 2 bases, leaving 9 bases of the junction unmatched.

The rearrangement joins TRBV7-2 to TRBJ2-3, with D perhaps TRBD1 (5 bases). The V and J ends lost 0 bases and 6 bases respectively, with 10 bases between them. The CDR3 extends over 14 amino acids. From germline, CDR1 is SGHTA and CDR2 FQGNSA. Written as DNA, the CDR3 is TGTGCCAGCAGCTTAGCGTTCAGGGCGGATACGCAGTATTTT. This gives the protein CASSLAFRADTQYF.

The chain links TRBV15 to TRBJ2-3; 11 bases line up with TRBD2. Trimming removed 2 bases from V and 6 bases from J; junction bases left unmatched: 10. Germline lookup yields CDR1 LNHNV and CDR2 YYDKDF (reference sequence). The CDR3 loop spans 17 amino acids. This CDR3 reads CATSRLQTSGGGDTQYF. CDR3 nucleotide sequence: TGTGCCACCAGCAGACTGCAAACTAGCGGGGGCGGGGATACGCAGTATTTT.

This clone was found a few times. The V gene is TRBV19, the J gene TRBJ1-2, with a weak D call TRBD1 (6 bases). The ends were cut back, 5 bases at V and 3 bases at J, with 13 bases in the middle. This CDR3 comprises 14 residues. The germline V gene encodes CDR1 LNHDA and CDR2 SQIVND (reference sequence). In DNA form, the CDR3 reads TGTGCCAGTAGTGGGACATATCTTGACTATGGCTACACCTTC. Translated: CASSGTYLDYGYTF.

The chain carries TRBV6-6 and TRBJ1-4, with D tentatively TRBD1 (6 bases). The ends were cut back, 11 bases at V and 7 bases at J, with 17 bases in the middle. Germline-derived CDR1 and CDR2 are MNHNY and SVGAGI (reference sequence). CDR3 length: 13 amino acids. Written as DNA, the CDR3 is TGTGCCGGGGGCCGGGGAGGCAGTGAAAAACTGTTTTTT. Translating it yields CAGGRGGSEKLFF.

The chain carries TRBV7-2 and TRBJ2-7; a weak D match, TRBD1 (5 bases). Germline CDR1 is SGHTA and CDR2 is FQGNSA. The CDR3 is 12 residues long. V was cut by 3 bases and J by 6 bases, with 9 bases left in between. This CDR3 reads CASSFGQGEQYF. CDR3 DNA: TGTGCCAGCAGCTTCGGTCAGGGCGAGCAGTACTTC.

This chain uses TRBV9 with TRBJ2-7; D possibly matches TRBD1 or TRBD2 (5 bases each). Trimming cost V 2 bases and J 7 bases, with 16 bases left between them. CDR1 is SGDLS, CDR2 YYNGEE, per germline. This CDR3 has 14 residues. The CDR3 loop is CASSVEPGPFEQYF. The CDR3 coding sequence is TGTGCCAGCAGCGTTGAGCCGGGGCCTTTTGAGCAGTACTTC.

The rearrangement joins TRBV7-2 to TRBJ2-5; D may correspond to TRBD1 or TRBD2 (6 bases each). The V end was cut by 5 bases, the J end by 1 base, with 14 bases between. This CDR3 region has 15 residues. Germline CDR1 and CDR2: SGHTA and FQGNSA. The CDR3 DNA follows: TGTGCCAGCAGCCTGGGTGGAGGGGGCCAAGAGACCCAGTACTTC. Protein: CASSLGGGGQETQYF.

The gene calls are TRBV5-1 and TRBJ2-3; 8 bases align to TRBD2. Trimming took 3 bases from V and 2 from J; bases not matched to a gene: 8. The length of the CDR3 is 16 residues. The V gene's germline CDR1 is SGHRS and CDR2 YFSETQ. The CDR3 region has the DNA TGCGCCAGCAGCTCCCCCTGGCGGGAGGACACAGATACGCAGTATTTT. It translates to CASSSPWREDTDTQYF.

This chain joins TRBV30 and TRBJ1-4; the D gene is possibly TRBD1 (5 bases). Germline V CDR1 and CDR2: GTSNPN, SVGIG (reference sequence). The length of the CDR3 is 16 residues. V shed 0 bases and J shed 5 bases, with 16 bases lying between them. DNA for the CDR3: TGTGCCTGGAGTGTCCGGTTGTGGGACCGAAATGAAAAACTGTTTTTT. It encodes CAWSVRLWDRNEKLFF.

The chain uses TRBV7-2 and TRBJ2-1; TRBD2 matches at 10 bases. This CDR3 is 19 amino acids long. The V gene end was trimmed by 1 base and the J gene end by 3 bases; junction bases not matched to a gene: 12. In germline, CDR1 is SGHTA, CDR2 FQGNSA. The DNA for the CDR3 is TGTGCCAGCAGCTTAGGGGTCGGACTAGCGGAATTCCTCTACAATGAGCAGTTCTTC. Translated, it gives CASSLGVGLAEFLYNEQFF. Filled out from reference TRBV7-2 and TRBJ2-1, the complete variable domain reads GAGVSQSPSNKVTEKGKDVELRCDPISGHTALYWYRQSLGQGLEFLIYFQGNSAPDKSGLPSDRFSAERTGGSVSTLTIQRTQQEDSAVYLCASSLGVGLAEFLYNEQFFGPGTRLTVL.

The J gene is TRBJ2-7, the V gene TRBV25-1, with 7 bases identical to TRBD1. Germline V gene lookup returns CDR1 MGHDK and CDR2 SYGVNS. There are 14 residues in the CDR3. V trimming: 6 bases; J trimming: 4 bases; junction bases outside the gene matches: 9. The CDR3 is CASSPTGSRYEQYF. The CDR3 DNA sequence: TGTGCCAGCAGCCCGACAGGGTCTCGGTACGAGCAGTACTTC.

This chain uses TRBV5-3 with TRBJ2-1; 10 nucleotides align to TRBD2. TRBV5-3 is placed among ORFs of uncertain function. Trimming at V came to 2 bases and at J to 14 bases, leaving 13 bases not matched to a gene. The CDR3 length is 15 residues. The CDR3: CARSFKLAGSKSKFF. The CDR3 coding sequence is TGTGCCAGAAGCTTCAAACTAGCGGGATCTAAATCGAAGTTCTTC.

The chain links TRBV5-6 to TRBJ2-5, with 7 bases aligning to TRBD2. The trim removed 4 bases at V and 2 bases at J, leaving 11 bases unmatched. This CDR3 contains 16 residues. CDR1 is SGHDT, CDR2 YYEEEE, per germline. The DNA of the CDR3 is TGTGCCAGCAGCCCCCCGACTAGCTCCGGTCAAGAGACCCAGTACTTC. This gives the protein CASSPPTSSGQETQYF.

V gene TRBV4-1 combines with J gene TRBJ2-4, with TRBD2 identical over 14 bases. The CDR3 sequence is 16 residues long. The germline gives CDR1 MGHRA, CDR2 YSYEKL. The V segment lost 1 base and the J segment 7 bases; nucleotides outside the gene matches: 3. The CDR3 region has the DNA TGCGCCAGCAGCCAAGCGGGACTAGCGGGAGTTAACATTCAGTACTTC. Its translation is CASSQAGLAGVNIQYF.

The rearrangement joins TRBV5-8 to TRBJ2-3, with D uncertain. The CDR3 is made up of 16 amino acids. CDR1 and CDR2 from the germline V gene are SGHTS and YDEGEE. Trimming cost V 5 bases and J 2 bases, with 18 bases left between them. The CDR3 loop reads CASRWGTGHYTDTQYF. The CDR3 nucleotides read TGTGCCAGCAGATGGGGAACCGGTCATTACACAGATACGCAGTATTTT.

V and J are TRBV27 and TRBJ2-1; 7 bases map to TRBD2. V gave up 2 bases and J gave up 6 bases; unmatched junction bases: 7. The CDR3 is made up of 15 amino acids. Looked up from germline, CDR1 is MNHEY and CDR2 is SMNVEV (reference sequence). Here the CDR3 DNA reads TGTGCCAGCAGTTTACAACGGCTAGCGGTCAATGAGCAGTTCTTC. Encoded protein: CASSLQRLAVNEQFF.

The chain joins TRBV4-1 to TRBJ2-3; no firm D call. The CDR3 has 16 residues. Germline V gene sequence: CDR1 MGHRA, CDR2 YSYEKL. Trimming took off 1 base at V and 1 base at J, with 12 bases between the two ends. The CDR3 reads CASSQGVQIRTDTQYF. As DNA, the CDR3 is TGCGCCAGCAGCCAAGGGGTTCAGATACGCACAGATACGCAGTATTTT.

The chain uses TRBV7-8 and TRBJ1-3; D remains ambiguous. The CDR3 extends over 14 amino acids. Germline loops: CDR1 SGHVS, CDR2 FQNEAQ. Between the trimmed V and J ends, which lost 3 bases and 4 bases, there was a span of 10 bases. The CDR3 loop is CASSFSVVGNTIYF. For the CDR3, the DNA is TGTGCCAGCAGCTTTTCGGTCGTGGGAAACACCATATATTTT.

V usage is TRBV18 and J usage is TRBJ2-3; no firm D call. The length of the CDR3 is 17 residues. Between the trimmed V and J ends, which lost 1 base and 6 bases, there was a span of 20 bases. Germline V gene data show CDR1 as KGHSH and CDR2 as LQKENI. Here the CDR3 DNA reads TGTGCCAGCTCACCACTCAAAAGGATAATTGTACATGATACGCAGTATTTT. Translated: CASSPLKRIIVHDTQYF.

This chain uses TRBV6-5 with TRBJ1-4, with D perhaps TRBD1 (6 bases). V lost 0 bases to trimming and J lost 12 bases, with 14 bases between them. In germline, CDR1 is MNHEY, CDR2 SVGAGI. CDR3 size: 14 residues. The CDR3 sequence is CASSYSRRAGELFF. The CDR3 DNA follows: TGTGCCAGCAGTTACTCTAGAAGAGCAGGGGAACTGTTTTTT.